This T cell receptor (beta chain) was found in a study of CXCR3-negative and CXCR3-positive naive CD8 T cells. The study's findings and limits: Partial loss of CXCR3 expression followed cryopreservation; most assays used fresh PBMCs.

CDR3 length: 13 residues. Germline CDR1 reads DFQATT; CDR2 reads SNEGSKA (reference sequence). The method, 5' RACE with UMI labels, was used to prepare the TRB cDNA libraries. TCRdb reprocessed the 5' RACE reads and stores each CDR3 protein as one record, lacking DNA. The sample has 55,000 to 70,000 distinct CDR3 sequences. For this clonotype: The antigen is unknown.

V gene TRBV20-1 combines with J gene TRBJ1-1. Sequencing was performed on memory CD8+ T cells from blood. This TCR came from a human donor in good health. Some clones in this sample may be carry-over from other donors' samples. Here the CDR3 reads CSARYTADTEAFF.